One and the same sample provided the 32 T cell receptor beta chains below, sequenced in a study of HIV-infected patients and healthy controls. The repertoire came from unfractionated whole blood and reflected all unsorted peripheral T cells. Alpha and beta constant-region primers primed reverse transcription of around 500 ng RNA. Alpha and beta chain libraries were made separately by chain-specific third strand synthesis with multiplexing indices. TCRdb re-called the 5' RACE reads through MiXCR, storing one row per CDR3 protein. Of fewer than 20,000 distinct CDR3 sequences detected, roughly 7.7% appear once; the ten largest clones hold more than 7.5%. The specimen was blood. The source of these receptors is an adult in good health.

This clonotype is medium-sized by share. V is TRBV27 and J is TRBJ1-1, with 7 bases fitting TRBD1. This CDR3 contains 18 residues. Losses at the gene ends were 2 bases for V and 5 bases for J; bases not matched to a gene: 17. CDR1 and CDR2 (germline): MNHEY, SMNVEV (reference sequence). Here the CDR3 reads CASSLVSARGNLRTEAFF. DNA of the CDR3: TGTGCCAGCAGTTTAGTTAGTGCCAGGGGGAATTTAAGGACTGAAGCTTTCTTT.

This clonotype appeared many times. The V call is TRBV29-1, the J call TRBJ2-3; D gene ambiguous. The CDR3 covers 11 residues. Germline CDR1 SQVTM, CDR2 ANQGSEA. Trimming stripped 5 bases from V and 3 bases from J, with 6 bases between. The CDR3 DNA is TGCAGCGTTACCTTAACAGATACGCAGTATTTT. It yields the protein CSVTLTDTQYF.

This clonotype is classed as medium-sized. The V and J genes are TRBV29-1 and TRBJ2-2; D perhaps matches TRBD1 (6 bases). Trimming removed 6 bases at V and 1 base at J, with 18 bases between. Germline V gives CDR1 SQVTM, CDR2 ANQGSEA. The CDR3 length is 16 residues. The CDR3 protein is CSVPRGFGGNTGELFF. In DNA form, the CDR3 reads TGCAGCGTCCCCAGGGGTTTCGGTGGGAACACCGGGGAGCTGTTTTTT.

By sample share, this clonotype is medium-sized. The chain carries TRBV10-3 and TRBJ1-5; the D is unclear. This CDR3 spans 15 amino acids. V lost 7 bases and J lost 1, with 14 bases in between. Germline assignment: CDR1 ENHRY and CDR2 SYGVKD. This chain's CDR3 is CAIKEAGSSNQPQHF. The CDR3 bases are TGTGCCATCAAGGAAGCGGGGTCAAGCAATCAGCCCCAGCATTTT.

This clonotype was recorded many times. The chain links TRBV12-3 or TRBV12-4 to TRBJ2-3; D gene ambiguous. Trimming took 2 bases from V and 5 from J, leaving 8 bases between them. This CDR3 region has 13 residues. The CDR3 DNA reads TGTGCCAGCAGTTTAACCCGAAGAGATACGCAGTATTTT. Translation: CASSLTRRDTQYF.

This clonotype was observed at least ten times. The chain combines TRBV12-3 or TRBV12-4 with TRBJ1-5; D gene ambiguous. Trimming cost V 3 bases and J 7 bases, with 10 bases left between them. CDR3 length equals 13 residues. The CDR3 loop reads CASSLLPSQPQHF. The CDR3 nucleotides read TGTGCCAGCAGTTTGCTCCCGAGCCAGCCCCAGCATTTT.

At least ten counts were recorded for this clonotype. The genes are TRBV5-4 and TRBJ1-1, with TRBD1 matching over 9 bases. V lost 0 bases to trimming and J lost 4 bases; unmatched junction nucleotides: 4. Germline V gene sequence: CDR1 SGHNT, CDR2 YYREEE (reference sequence). The CDR3 spans 15 residues. The CDR3 region is CASSLVGQGRTEAFF. The CDR3 coding sequence is TGTGCCAGCAGCTTGGTGGGACAGGGACGCACTGAAGCTTTCTTT.

Judged by abundance, this clonotype is medium-sized (0.01 to 0.1%). The chain employs TRBV19 and TRBJ2-1; 7 positions agree with TRBD2. V was pared by 3 bases and J by 5 bases, with 7 bases of the junction left unmatched. The CDR3 length is 15 residues. CDR1 and CDR2 from the germline V gene are LNHDA and SQIVND (reference sequence). The CDR3 DNA follows: TGTGCCAGTAGTATTGAGGGGCGGGAGAACAATGAGCAGTTCTTC. Translated, it gives CASSIEGRENNEQFF.

V and J are TRBV2 and TRBJ2-2, with D possibly matching TRBD1 (5 bases). Germline CDR1 is SNHLY and CDR2 is FYNNEI. CDR3 size: 14 residues. The V gene lost 8 bases and the J gene lost 1 base, with 11 bases spanning the gap. CDR3 sequence (DNA): TGTGCCAGCGGCCCAGGACAGAACACCGGGGAGCTGTTTTTT. This gives the protein CASGPGQNTGELFF.

Within the sample, this clonotype is medium-sized (0.01 to 0.1%). The chain carries TRBV11-1 and TRBJ2-2, with D hard to call. The CDR3 extends over 14 amino acids. V was pared by 5 bases and J by 4 bases, with 11 bases between. The germline V gene has CDR1 SGHAT and CDR2 FQDESV (reference sequence). This CDR3 is CASSPRWITGELFF. The CDR3 bases are TGTGCCAGCAGCCCCCGGTGGATCACCGGGGAGCTGTTTTTT.

This clonotype was counted between two and nine times. The gene calls are TRBV20-1 and TRBJ2-1; 13 bases agree with TRBD2. The CDR3 covers 15 residues. Germline CDR1 and CDR2: DFQATT and SNEGSKA (reference sequence). J was trimmed by 7 bases and V by 5 bases; bases with no gene match: 8. CDR3 amino acids: CSAPGLAGVENEQFF. CDR3 in DNA: TGCAGTGCTCCCGGACTAGCGGGAGTAGAGAATGAGCAGTTCTTC.

This clonotype was seen repeatedly, ten times or more. CDR3 in DNA: TGTGCCAGCAGCTTAGGGACTAGCGGTGGAGATACGCAGTATTTT. Its protein is CASSLGTSGGDTQYF. V and J are TRBV7-9 and TRBJ2-3, with 10 bases identical to TRBD2. Per germline, CDR1 SEHNR and CDR2 FQNEAQ (reference sequence). The CDR3 contains 15 residues. V was pared by 1 base and J by 5 bases, with 3 bases of the junction left unmatched.

This clonotype showed up many times. The DNA of the CDR3 is TGTGCCAGCAGCCTCTGGACAGGTGGTTCACCCCTCCACTTT. Amino acids: CASSLWTGGSPLHF. The chain joins TRBV7-9 to TRBJ1-6, with 7 positions matching TRBD1. Germline CDR1 and CDR2: SEHNR and FQNEAQ (reference sequence). The CDR3 runs 14 residues. The J segment lost 9 bases and the V segment lost 5 bases, leaving 7 bases of the junction unmatched.

This clonotype showed up many times. The chain carries TRBV6-1 and TRBJ2-5; 7 bases line up with TRBD2. The J segment lost 1 base and the V segment lost 8 bases, leaving 4 bases of the junction unmatched. In germline, CDR1 is MNHNS, CDR2 SASEGT. The CDR3 contains 13 residues. CDR3: CASGGDSQETQYF. The DNA for the CDR3 is TGTGCCAGCGGGGGGGACTCCCAAGAGACCCAGTACTTC.

In this sample, this clonotype turned up many times. The gene calls are TRBV6-6 and TRBJ1-5; unclear D gene. Germline loops: CDR1 MNHNY, CDR2 SVGAGI (reference sequence). The CDR3 is 15 residues long. V gave up 1 base and J gave up 3 bases, with 10 bases separating them. The DNA of the CDR3 is TGTGCCAGCAGTTACTTCCGTGAGGACAATCAGCCCCAGCATTTT. It encodes CASSYFREDNQPQHF.

This rearrangement joins TRBV28 to TRBJ2-3; 11 nucleotides match TRBD1. V shed 6 bases, J shed 4 bases, and the junction held 9 bases outside the gene matches. Germline-derived CDR1 and CDR2 are MDHEN and SYDVKM. CDR3 length: 16 amino acids. The CDR3 coding sequence is TGTGCCAGCAGCCTTTCCCTGGGACAGGGGGCAGATACGCAGTATTTT. Residues: CASSLSLGQGADTQYF.

The sample holds many counts of this clonotype. This chain joins TRBV20-1 and TRBJ1-3; D gene unclear. With 0 bases removed from V and 0 bases from J, the gap between germline ends came to 9 bases. This CDR3 has 15 amino acids. Germline V lookup: CDR1 DFQATT, CDR2 SNEGSKA (reference sequence). The CDR3 bases are TGCAGTGCTAGAGATCCCCGGGGCTCTGGAAACACCATATATTTT. Its translation is CSARDPRGSGNTIYF.

This clonotype appeared many times. The chain is built from TRBV7-9 and TRBJ1-2; D is possibly TRBD1 (5 bases). The germline V and J ends were trimmed by 4 bases and 5 bases, with 20 bases remaining between them. CDR1 and CDR2 from the germline V gene are SEHNR and FQNEAQ (reference sequence). This CDR3 has 16 residues. For the CDR3, the DNA is TGTGCCAGCAGCTCCAGGATCGCCGGGACGGCTTATGGCTACACCTTC. Encoded protein: CASSSRIAGTAYGYTF. Together with reference TRBV7-9 and TRBJ1-2, the CDR3 gives the full variable domain: DTGVSQNPRHKITKRGQNVTFRCDPISEHNRLYWYRQTLGQGPEFLTYFQNEAQLEKSRLLSDRFSAERPKGSFSTLEIQRTEQGDSAMYLCASSSRIAGTAYGYTFGSGTRLTVV.

This clonotype was found many times. The chain uses TRBV29-1 and TRBJ2-5, with D perhaps TRBD2 (6 bases). Deletions cut 6 bases from V and 3 bases from J, with 11 bases between. The V gene's germline CDR1 is SQVTM and CDR2 ANQGSEA. The CDR3 runs 12 residues. The CDR3 sequence is CSVIGSKETQYF. Here the CDR3 DNA reads TGCAGCGTCATCGGGAGTAAAGAGACCCAGTACTTC. Looking up the rest from reference TRBV29-1 and TRBJ2-5 gives the full variable domain: SAVISQKPSRDICQRGTSLTIQCQVDSQVTMMFWYRQQPGQSLTLIATANQGSEATYESGFVIDKFPISRPNLTFSTLTVSNMSPEDSSIYLCSVIGSKETQYFGPGTRLLVL.

This clonotype is deemed medium-sized (0.01 to 0.1%). The chain links TRBV29-1 to TRBJ2-1; 7 bases are a match to TRBD2. The V and J ends lost 5 bases and 5 bases, in that order; junction bases with no gene match: 9. Germline V gene sequence: CDR1 SQVTM, CDR2 ANQGSEA. CDR3 length: 14 residues. CDR3 in DNA: TGCAGCGTTCTCGCGAGACTAGCAAACAATGAGCAGTTCTTC. Translated, it gives CSVLARLANNEQFF.

This clonotype came up many times. The rearrangement uses TRBV7-9 and TRBJ2-3; a weak D match, TRBD1 (5 bases). CDR3 size: 16 residues. V lost 2 bases to trimming and J lost 2 bases, with 14 bases between them. The germline gives CDR1 SEHNR, CDR2 FQNEAQ (reference sequence). Written as DNA, the CDR3 is TGTGCCAGCAGCTTAATGTCGGGCAGGGACACAGATACGCAGTATTTT. Amino acids: CASSLMSGRDTDTQYF. The entire variable domain, with the rest obtained from reference TRBV7-9 and TRBJ2-3, is as follows: DTGVSQNPRHKITKRGQNVTFRCDPISEHNRLYWYRQTLGQGPEFLTYFQNEAQLEKSRLLSDRFSAERPKGSFSTLEIQRTEQGDSAMYLCASSLMSGRDTDTQYFGPGTRLTVL.

The gene calls are TRBV19 and TRBJ2-7; 7 bases match TRBD2. Germline loops: CDR1 LNHDA, CDR2 SQIVND (reference sequence). Trimming cost V 5 bases and J 6 bases; bases outside gene matches: 13. This CDR3 has 15 residues. The CDR3 coding sequence is TGTGCCAGTAGTTGGGACGGCGGGGGAACGGGCGAGCAGTACTTC. This sequence encodes CASSWDGGGTGEQYF.

CDR3 residues: CASSYKGSDTEAFF. CDR3 bases: TGTGCCAGCAGTTATAAGGGGAGTGACACTGAAGCTTTCTTT. V usage is TRBV6-2 or TRBV6-3 and J usage is TRBJ1-1, with D possibly TRBD1 on 5 matching bases. Trimming left V 3 bases short and J 3 bases short, with 11 bases between. The CDR3 is 14 amino acids. The germline V gene encodes CDR1 MNHEY and CDR2 SVGEGT.

This clonotype was recorded many times. The genes are TRBV24-1 and TRBJ2-1, with D perhaps matching TRBD2 (6 bases). There are 16 residues in the CDR3. With 4 bases removed from V and 6 bases from J, the gap between germline ends came to 18 bases. Germline CDR1 and CDR2: KGHDR and SFDVKD. CDR3 coding DNA: TGTGCCACCAGTGAAGAAGGAATCCCGGGGGTCAATGAGCAGTTCTTC. Translating gives CATSEEGIPGVNEQFF.

This clonotype has just a few counts. The V and J genes are TRBV7-2 and TRBJ2-7, with D possibly TRBD1 on 6 matching bases. This CDR3 has 14 amino acids. CDR1 SGHTA and CDR2 FQGNSA come from the germline V gene. V lost 3 bases and J 3 bases, leaving 12 bases between the germline ends. The CDR3 sequence is CASSLDRPFYEQYF. As DNA, the CDR3 is TGTGCCAGCAGCTTGGACAGACCTTTCTACGAGCAGTACTTC.

The gene calls are TRBV12-3 or TRBV12-4 and TRBJ2-3, with no clear D. With 4 bases removed from V and 6 bases from J, the gap between germline ends came to 11 bases. The CDR3 length is 13 residues. CDR3 region: CASSSPPKDTQYF. Here the CDR3 DNA reads TGTGCCAGCAGTTCACCGCCAAAGGATACGCAGTATTTT.

This clonotype came up many times. This chain connects TRBV12-3 or TRBV12-4 to TRBJ2-5; the match to TRBD1 covers 7 bases. The length of the CDR3 is 16 residues. V shed 6 bases and J 1 base; nucleotides not matched to a gene: 11. The CDR3 protein is CASRDLVGTAQETQYF. The CDR3, as DNA: TGTGCCAGCAGGGATCTGGTAGGGACAGCCCAAGAGACCCAGTACTTC.

This clonotype was picked up many times. This sequence joins TRBV6-6 and TRBJ1-4; no reliable D call. Germline CDR1 and CDR2: MNHNY and SVGAGI (reference sequence). Between the trimmed V and J ends, which lost 4 bases and 0 bases, there was a span of 6 bases. CDR3 size: 14 residues. The DNA of the CDR3 is TGTGCCAGCAGTTTTAGTGCAACTAATGAAAAACTGTTTTTT. This encodes CASSFSATNEKLFF.

This clonotype was counted between two and nine times. The J gene is TRBJ2-7, the V gene TRBV24-1, with D tentatively TRBD1 (8 bases). V was cut by 4 bases and J by 5 bases, with 20 bases left in between. Looked up from germline, CDR1 is KGHDR and CDR2 is SFDVKD. CDR3 length: 16 residues. The CDR3 here is CATSDGGTGGKNEQYF. The DNA of the CDR3 is TGTGCCACCAGTGACGGGGGGACAGGCGGAAAGAACGAGCAGTACTTC.

This sequence joins TRBV4-3 and TRBJ2-3, with TRBD2 matching over 13 bases. The CDR3 has 18 residues. Per the germline V gene, CDR1 is LGHNA and CDR2 is YSLEER. Trimming at V came to 4 bases and at J to 4 bases, leaving 11 bases not matched to a gene. The DNA for the CDR3 is TGCGCCAGCAGCCCGGGACTAGCGGGACGAGTAAATCCAGATACGCAGTATTTT. Its translation is CASSPGLAGRVNPDTQYF.

This clonotype showed up many times. V usage is TRBV12-3 or TRBV12-4 and J usage is TRBJ2-1; a possible D gene is TRBD2 (6 bases). The CDR3 extends over 12 amino acids. V was trimmed by 6 bases and J by 14 bases, leaving 17 bases between them. CDR3 nucleotide sequence: TGTGCCAGCAGAGCTAAGGGTGGAGGGAAGTTCTTC. Translating gives CASRAKGGGKFF.

At least ten counts were recorded for this clonotype. The rearrangement uses TRBV20-1 and TRBJ2-7, with unresolved D. V lost 0 bases, J lost 2 bases, and 11 bases lay in between. Germline values: CDR1 DFQATT, CDR2 SNEGSKA (reference sequence). CDR3 length: 14 amino acids. This CDR3 is CSARDVGRTYEQYF. The CDR3 region has the DNA TGCAGTGCTAGAGACGTTGGTCGGACCTACGAGCAGTACTTC.